The 2 T cell receptor beta chains reported below all come from one sample, sequenced in a study of T cell responses to AZD1222 COVID-19 vaccine. The method was immunoSEQ multiplex PCR; TCRdb's version includes in-frame clones alone and lacks a portion of them. The table shows about 150,000 clones, with approximately 89% occurring only once. Sample: peripheral blood, taken on day 0 of AZD1222 vaccination. These receptors all stem from an adult in good health.

V usage is TRBV5-1 and J usage is TRBJ2-5; no reliable D call. The V gene lost 0 bases and the J gene lost 2 bases, with 8 bases spanning the gap. Germline V gene sequence: CDR1 SGHRS, CDR2 YFSETQ. The CDR3 totals 14 residues. The CDR3 protein is CASSLGLLQETQYF. For the CDR3, the DNA is TGCGCCAGCAGCTTGGGACTGTTGCAAGAGACCCAGTACTTC.

The chain combines TRBV28 with TRBJ1-2, with a possible D match to TRBD1 (5 bases). Germline-derived CDR1 and CDR2 are MDHEN and SYDVKM. V dropped 6 bases and J dropped 7 bases, with 18 bases sitting between them. CDR3 size: 14 residues. CDR3 nucleotide sequence: TGTGCCAGCAGGATCGCTCAGGGCTCCGGTGGCTACACCTTC. It encodes CASRIAQGSGGYTF.